Presented here are 20 T cell receptor beta chains from one specimen sequenced in a study of Ad26.COV2.S vaccination and SARS-CoV-2 variants. Treatment meaning: 19 received Ad26.COV2.S at low or high dose, single or two shots; 5 received placebo; per-sample allocation not given. Repertoires come from day 63 after the first vaccine or placebo injection. Produced via immunoSEQ multiplex PCR; TCRdb's table is partial and in-frame only. Altogether 350,000 to 500,000 clones are present, 80% to 95% being singletons, with the ten largest covering 12%. The source was peripheral blood, collected in a trial of Ad26.COV2.S vaccine versus placebo. Source of these receptors: a person between 18 and 59 years old who received the Ad26.COV2.S COVID-19 vaccine or a placebo.

This clone was found once. The CDR3 here is CSASRPRQGTDTQYF. CDR3 bases: TGCAGTGCTAGTAGGCCCCGACAGGGGACAGATACGCAGTATTTT. V and J are TRBV20-1 and TRBJ2-3, with TRBD1 identical over 8 bases. Unmatched junction bases numbered 8, after V lost 3 bases and J lost 3 bases. Germline CDR1 is DFQATT and CDR2 is SNEGSKA (reference sequence). The CDR3 has 15 residues.

This clone was counted between two and nine times. V is TRBV27 and J is TRBJ2-7; 7 bases align to TRBD2. This CDR3 region has 16 residues. Germline V gene lookup returns CDR1 MNHEY and CDR2 SMNVEV (reference sequence). The V gene end was trimmed by 8 bases and the J gene end by 5 bases; junction bases not matched to a gene: 18. CDR3 bases: TGTGCCAGCTCCGCTCTTAGCGGGTCGTTCCTTAACGAGCAGTACTTC. Protein: CASSALSGSFLNEQYF.

V is TRBV6-2 or TRBV6-3 and J is TRBJ1-2; 9 bases match TRBD1. CDR3 length: 12 residues. CDR1 and CDR2 (germline): MNHEY, SVGEGT. Germline trimming cut 6 bases from V and 7 bases from J; bases unmatched to any gene: 3. The CDR3 DNA sequence: TGTGCCAGCAGCGGACAGGGGATTGGCTACACCTTC. Translation: CASSGQGIGYTF.

The chain carries TRBV6-2 or TRBV6-3 and TRBJ1-3; 7 positions agree with TRBD1. The CDR3 covers 16 residues. V shed 5 bases, J shed 0 bases, and the junction held 7 bases outside the gene matches. Germline CDR1 is MNHEY and CDR2 is SVGEGT. CDR3 DNA: TGTGCCAGCAGTGACACCGGGACAGACTCTGGAAACACCATATATTTT. Its protein is CASSDTGTDSGNTIYF.

J is TRBJ2-1 and V is TRBV4-3; 12 nucleotides match TRBD2. The CDR3 runs 15 residues. Germline V gene sequence: CDR1 LGHNA, CDR2 YSLEER. J lost 9 bases, V lost 4 bases, and 7 bases had no gene match. The CDR3: CASSRRLAGEGEQFF. The CDR3, as DNA: TGCGCCAGCAGCCGGCGACTAGCGGGAGAGGGTGAGCAGTTCTTC.

The count of this clone is one. The chain uses TRBV7-9 and TRBJ1-1; TRBD1 is a possible D gene (5 bases). Trimming pared 2 bases from V and 4 bases from J, leaving 11 bases between. This CDR3 is 14 amino acids long. From germline, CDR1 is SEHNR and CDR2 FQNEAQ (reference sequence). CDR3 loop: CASSLQGIPTEAFF. The CDR3 coding sequence is TGTGCCAGCAGCTTACAGGGAATTCCCACTGAAGCTTTCTTT.

The chain joins TRBV6-2 or TRBV6-3 to TRBJ2-1; no reliable D call. The germline CDR1 and CDR2 sequences are MNHEY and SVGEGT. Trimming removed 4 bases at V and 10 bases at J, with 8 bases between. This CDR3 is built from 11 residues. The CDR3: CASSFPGEQFF. As DNA, the CDR3 is TGTGCCAGCAGTTTCCCCGGGGAGCAGTTCTTC.

The chain has TRBV4-2 and TRBJ2-2; D is perhaps TRBD2 (6 bases). Trimming took off 0 bases at V and 0 bases at J, with 8 bases between the two ends. CDR1 is LGHNA and CDR2 is YNFKEQ in the germline V gene. The CDR3 consists of 16 residues. This CDR3 reads CASSQETRSNTGELFF. CDR3 coding DNA: TGTGCCAGCAGCCAAGAGACTAGATCGAACACCGGGGAGCTGTTTTTT.

This chain connects TRBV6-1 to TRBJ2-7; D unresolved. There are 18 residues in the CDR3. Germline V gene sequence: CDR1 MNHNS, CDR2 SASEGT. V was clipped by 3 bases and J by 3 bases, with 24 bases between them. The CDR3 DNA reads TGTGCCAGCAGTGAGTTTGTACAGCTCGTAGTCAGTGGCTACGAGCAGTACTTC. Protein sequence: CASSEFVQLVVSGYEQYF.

A few counts support this clone. V is TRBV29-1 and J is TRBJ2-7, with D perhaps matching TRBD2 (5 bases). Between the trimmed V and J ends, which lost 6 bases and 4 bases, there was a span of 10 bases. CDR1 SQVTM and CDR2 ANQGSEA come from the germline V gene. CDR3 size: 11 residues. The CDR3, as DNA: TGCAGCGTGGGAGACGGATACGAGCAGTACTTC. Protein sequence: CSVGDGYEQYF.

This sequence joins TRBV10-3 and TRBJ1-2; TRBD1 matches at 8 bases. The CDR3 sequence is 16 residues long. CDR1 is ENHRY, CDR2 SYGVKD, per germline. After removal of 0 bases from V and 4 bases from J, the junction contained 7 bases not matched to a gene. The CDR3: CAISESGDRSRYGYTF. CDR3 bases: TGTGCCATCAGTGAGTCCGGGGACAGGTCGCGCTATGGCTACACCTTC.

The V and J genes are TRBV19 and TRBJ2-3, with D uncertain. CDR3 size: 15 residues. CDR1 is LNHDA and CDR2 is SQIVND in the germline V gene (reference sequence). V dropped 0 bases and J dropped 5 bases, with 12 bases sitting between them. The CDR3: CASSIEGIRGDTQYF. In DNA form, the CDR3 reads TGTGCCAGTAGTATAGAAGGGATCAGAGGAGATACGCAGTATTTT.

The gene calls are TRBV4-1 and TRBJ2-1; TRBD2 agrees at 15 bases. This CDR3 is 17 amino acids long. The junction had 7 bases not matched to a gene; V was cut back by 1 base and J by 9 bases. Germline V gives CDR1 MGHRA, CDR2 YSYEKL. The CDR3 sequence: CASSQGGLAGGTSEQFF. The DNA of the CDR3 is TGCGCCAGCAGCCAAGGAGGACTAGCGGGAGGGACTAGTGAGCAGTTCTTC.

The sample holds one count of this clone. Other DNA sequences of this sample code for an identical CDR3. The chain links TRBV4-3 to TRBJ1-1; D remains ambiguous. Germline V gene lookup returns CDR1 LGHNA and CDR2 YSLEER. V gave up 0 bases and J gave up 5 bases, with 7 bases separating them. The CDR3 runs to 13 residues. The DNA of the CDR3 is TGCGCCAGCAGCCAAGAGGGAGGGACTGAAGCTTTCTTT. This translates into CASSQEGGTEAFF.

This chain links TRBV19 with TRBJ1-3; D not certain. This CDR3 has 15 amino acids. Looked up from germline, CDR1 is LNHDA and CDR2 is SQIVND (reference sequence). V was shortened by 3 bases and J by 0 bases, with 9 bases between the two germline ends. The CDR3 DNA reads as TGTGCCAGTAGTATGGGCCGTAGCTCTGGAAACACCATATATTTT. It translates to CASSMGRSSGNTIYF.

This clone occurred a few times. This chain links TRBV18 with TRBJ1-2; D gene ambiguous. With 4 bases removed from V and 7 bases from J, the gap between germline ends came to 13 bases. The CDR3 loop spans 13 amino acids. The germline CDR1 and CDR2 sequences are KGHSH and LQKENI. CDR3 amino acids: CASSRPQSPGYTF. The DNA for the CDR3 is TGTGCCAGCTCACGACCACAAAGCCCTGGCTACACCTTC.

This chain joins TRBV19 and TRBJ1-1, with TRBD1 identical over 8 bases. The length of the CDR3 is 12 residues. The germline gives CDR1 LNHDA, CDR2 SQIVND (reference sequence). V shed 10 bases, J shed 4 bases, and the junction held 5 bases outside the gene matches. The CDR3 region has the DNA TGTGCCATTAGGACAGGGACCACTGAAGCTTTCTTT. Translation: CAIRTGTTEAFF.

CDR3 bases: TGTGCCAGTAGTATCGGGGGTAGTGAGCAGTTCTTC. Translating gives CASSIGGSEQFF. The chain employs TRBV19 and TRBJ2-1; tentative D call: TRBD2 (6 bases). Trimming removed 3 bases from V and 9 bases from J, with 9 bases in between. The CDR3 covers 12 residues. The V gene's germline CDR1 is LNHDA and CDR2 SQIVND (reference sequence).

V is TRBV19 and J is TRBJ1-2; tentatively, D is TRBD1 (6 bases). The CDR3 sequence is 14 residues long. Germline CDR1 LNHDA, CDR2 SQIVND (reference sequence). V was shortened by 5 bases and J by 4 bases, with 14 bases between the two germline ends. The CDR3 is CASSQTGIGYGYTF. CDR3 DNA sequence: TGTGCCAGTAGTCAAACAGGGATAGGCTATGGCTACACCTTC. Supplemented by reference TRBV19 and TRBJ1-2, the full variable domain reads DGGITQSPKYLFRKEGQNVTLSCEQNLNHDAMYWYRQDPGQGLRLIYYSQIVNDFQKGDIAEGYSVSREKKESFPLTVTSAQKNPTAFYLCASSQTGIGYGYTFGSGTRLTVV.

CDR3 DNA: TGTGCCAGCAGCTTTAGTCTAGAGACCCAGTACTTC. Its translation is CASSFSLETQYF. The chain employs TRBV7-9 and TRBJ2-5; no definite D call. The germline CDR1 and CDR2 sequences are SEHNR and FQNEAQ (reference sequence). The CDR3 totals 12 residues. The V end lost 3 bases, the J end lost 4 bases, and 6 bases lay between the germline ends.